These 18 T cell receptor beta chains came from one sample sequenced in a study of human T cells and chemical hapten exposure (dated by TCRdb to 2020 to 2022). The method behind the library was RACE. The instrument was a NextSeq 500. In-frame beta chains were kept once TCRdb had trimmed the public reads at Q25 with fastp and called clones with MiXCR. Entries are consolidated by CDR3 protein sequence, retaining the most common genes and DNA. This sample gives a few hundred thousand distinct CDR3 sequences in total; approximately 7.5% of them show up just once. 0.9% to 1.5% of the sample is held by the ten biggest clonotypes. The sample's time point label is to be understood as: pre-sensitization, week 0. What the treatment or condition label conveys for this sample: therapeutic diphenylcyclopropenone sensitization with weekly scalp DPC. Sequencing was performed on whole blood, taken in connection with sensitization to the hapten diphenylcyclopropenone (DPC). The receptors shown here come from a man younger than 35 with alopecia areata. Some clones in this sample may be carry-over from other donors' samples.

This rearrangement joins TRBV4-1 to TRBJ1-5; no definite D call. Germline lookup yields CDR1 MGHRA and CDR2 YSYEKL. This CDR3 region has 13 residues. The ends were cut back, 2 bases at V and 7 bases at J, with 9 bases in the middle. The CDR3 region is CASSQTERQPQHF. In DNA form, the CDR3 reads TGCGCCAGCAGCCAAACGGAGCGCCAGCCCCAGCATTTT.

CDR3 loop: CASGRAGPDTQYF. The CDR3 nucleotides are TGTGCCAGCGGTAGAGCAGGCCCAGATACGCAGTATTTT. The chain couples TRBV6-5 to TRBJ2-3, with D hard to call. The V end lost 8 bases, the J end lost 4 bases, and 13 bases lay between the germline ends. Germline lookup yields CDR1 MNHEY and CDR2 SVGAGI. The CDR3 contains 13 residues.

V and J are TRBV5-1 and TRBJ2-3; TRBD2 is a possible D gene (5 bases). Trimming cost V 4 bases and J 2 bases, with 11 bases left between them. CDR1 and CDR2 (germline): SGHRS, YFSETQ. This CDR3 contains 14 residues. Here the CDR3 reads CASSAELVTDTQYF. For the CDR3, the DNA is TGCGCCAGCAGCGCGGAACTAGTCACAGATACGCAGTATTTT.

This clonotype occurred once. V gene TRBV3-1 combines with J gene TRBJ2-7; D gene uncertain. CDR1 and CDR2 (germline): LGHDT, YNNKEL (reference sequence). The length of the CDR3 is 12 residues. V lost 4 bases, J lost 6 bases, and 10 bases lay in between. The CDR3 loop reads CASSLWIGEQYF. The CDR3 nucleotides read TGTGCCAGCAGCCTTTGGATAGGCGAGCAGTACTTC.

This clonotype was observed a handful of times. V gene TRBV18 combines with J gene TRBJ1-2; a possible D gene is TRBD1 (5 bases). CDR3 length equals 13 residues. Trimming stripped 2 bases from V and 3 bases from J, with 7 bases between. CDR1 is KGHSH, CDR2 LQKENI, per germline. CDR3 region: CASSPKQDYGYTF. The CDR3 DNA reads as TGTGCCAGCTCACCAAAACAGGACTATGGCTACACCTTC.

The chain joins TRBV27 to TRBJ1-1, with 8 bases aligning to TRBD1. Trimming removed 2 bases from V and 11 bases from J; junction bases left unmatched: 10. This CDR3 contains 14 residues. The germline V gene has CDR1 MNHEY and CDR2 SMNVEV (reference sequence). The CDR3 reads CASSLRQGAVTAFF. The CDR3, as DNA: TGTGCCAGCAGTTTACGTCAGGGGGCGGTTACGGCTTTCTTT.

This clonotype showed up many times. V gene TRBV9 combines with J gene TRBJ2-7, with 9 bases fitting TRBD1. Germline assignment: CDR1 SGDLS and CDR2 YYNGEE. The V and J ends lost 1 base and 3 bases, in that order; junction bases with no gene match: 5. This CDR3 has 15 amino acids. The CDR3 region is CASSVKTGGHYEQYF. The CDR3 DNA reads as TGTGCCAGCAGCGTAAAGACAGGGGGTCACTACGAGCAGTACTTC.

This sequence joins TRBV28 and TRBJ2-1; 10 nucleotides line up with TRBD2. The germline gives CDR1 MDHEN, CDR2 SYDVKM. The CDR3 has 18 amino acids. In DNA, the CDR3 is TGTGCAAGTGGGCAGCCCACTAGCGGGGATGTTTACCACAATGAGCAGTTCTTC. It yields the protein CASGQPTSGDVYHNEQFF.

The sample holds many counts of this clonotype. The CDR3 sequence is CASSDGQGAGGYTF. The CDR3 nucleotides read TGTGCCAGCAGCGACGGACAGGGGGCAGGCGGCTACACCTTC. V gene TRBV9 combines with J gene TRBJ1-2; 11 nucleotides align to TRBD1. Germline V gene data show CDR1 as SGDLS and CDR2 as YYNGEE. This CDR3 is built from 14 residues. V gave up 3 bases and J gave up 8 bases; unmatched junction bases: 6.

This clonotype has more than one count but fewer than ten. The chain couples TRBV6-2 or TRBV6-3 to TRBJ2-3; D perhaps matches TRBD1 (5 bases). Germline CDR1 and CDR2: MNHEY and SVGEGT. Trimming pared 4 bases from V and 1 base from J, leaving 12 bases between. The CDR3 has 15 residues. Here the CDR3 reads CASSLGREGTDTQYF. The CDR3 DNA reads TGTGCCAGCAGTTTAGGCAGGGAAGGCACAGATACGCAGTATTTT.

The chain has TRBV7-9 and TRBJ2-7; TRBD1 matches at 7 bases. With V trimmed by 4 bases and J by 6 bases, 3 bases remained unmatched. Looked up from germline, CDR1 is SEHNR and CDR2 is FQNEAQ (reference sequence). The CDR3 is 12 amino acids. The CDR3 loop is CASSSTGSEQYV. CDR3 DNA sequence: TGTGCCAGCAGCTCGACAGGGTCCGAGCAGTACGTC.

The chain couples TRBV4-3 to TRBJ1-2; possibly TRBD1 for D (6 bases). The CDR3 is 15 residues long. V was clipped by 0 bases and J by 1 base, with 9 bases between them. From germline, CDR1 is LGHNA and CDR2 YSLEER. The CDR3 spells CASSQDADSNYGYTF. The DNA of the CDR3 is TGCGCCAGCAGCCAAGATGCGGACAGTAACTATGGCTACACCTTC.

Many counts were recorded for this clonotype. Here the CDR3 DNA reads TGCAGCGTTGAGAAAACAGGCCAAGAGACCCAGTACTTC. Translating it yields CSVEKTGQETQYF. This chain joins TRBV29-1 and TRBJ2-5; possibly TRBD1 for D (5 bases). The CDR3 is made up of 13 amino acids. Germline-derived CDR1 and CDR2 are SQVTM and ANQGSEA. Deletions cut 3 bases from V and 1 base from J, with 9 bases between.

This clonotype appeared a few times. V is TRBV2 and J is TRBJ2-7; 9 positions match TRBD1. There are 15 residues in the CDR3. CDR1 and CDR2 (germline): SNHLY, FYNNEI. The V and J ends lost 3 bases and 3 bases, in that order; junction bases with no gene match: 6. The CDR3 nucleotides are TGTGCCAGCAGTGATAGGGACAGGGCCCACTACGAGCAGTACGTC. Translation gives CASSDRDRAHYEQYV.

This clonotype showed up just a few times. The V gene is TRBV28, the J gene TRBJ1-2; 8 bases fit TRBD1. V shed 6 bases and J 8 bases; nucleotides not matched to a gene: 17. There are 16 residues in the CDR3. The germline V gene encodes CDR1 MDHEN and CDR2 SYDVKM. In DNA, the CDR3 is TGTGCCAGCAGGGTCCGGTTTGGACAGGGAACGGGCGGCTACACCTTC. Its protein is CASRVRFGQGTGGYTF.

In its sample, this clonotype was seen a few times. This chain links TRBV2 with TRBJ2-1, with TRBD1 matching over 7 bases. Trimming took 8 bases from V and 8 from J; bases not matched to a gene: 18. Germline CDR1 is SNHLY and CDR2 is FYNNEI. This CDR3 has 16 residues. The CDR3 reads CASGFTPYRGSDEQFF. The CDR3 DNA reads as TGTGCCAGCGGATTTACACCCTACAGGGGAAGCGATGAGCAGTTCTTC.

The chain recombines TRBV10-2 with TRBJ2-1, with TRBD2 matching over 8 bases. V shed 8 bases, J shed 6 bases, and the junction held 12 bases outside the gene matches. CDR3 size: 15 residues. The germline V gene encodes CDR1 WSHSY and CDR2 SAAADI. Here the CDR3 reads CASRTALSGGNEQFF. The CDR3 nucleotides are TGCGCCAGCCGAACTGCCCTCAGCGGGGGCAATGAGCAGTTCTTC.

CDR3 DNA: TGTGCCAGCAGCTTATCGACTAGCGGACTGAACACCGGGGAGCTGTTTTTT. As protein: CASSLSTSGLNTGELFF. The genes are TRBV7-3 and TRBJ2-2; TRBD2 aligns across 9 bases. Germline-derived CDR1 and CDR2 are SGHTA and FQGTGA. The trim removed 2 bases at V and 1 base at J, leaving 5 bases unmatched. This CDR3 contains 17 residues.